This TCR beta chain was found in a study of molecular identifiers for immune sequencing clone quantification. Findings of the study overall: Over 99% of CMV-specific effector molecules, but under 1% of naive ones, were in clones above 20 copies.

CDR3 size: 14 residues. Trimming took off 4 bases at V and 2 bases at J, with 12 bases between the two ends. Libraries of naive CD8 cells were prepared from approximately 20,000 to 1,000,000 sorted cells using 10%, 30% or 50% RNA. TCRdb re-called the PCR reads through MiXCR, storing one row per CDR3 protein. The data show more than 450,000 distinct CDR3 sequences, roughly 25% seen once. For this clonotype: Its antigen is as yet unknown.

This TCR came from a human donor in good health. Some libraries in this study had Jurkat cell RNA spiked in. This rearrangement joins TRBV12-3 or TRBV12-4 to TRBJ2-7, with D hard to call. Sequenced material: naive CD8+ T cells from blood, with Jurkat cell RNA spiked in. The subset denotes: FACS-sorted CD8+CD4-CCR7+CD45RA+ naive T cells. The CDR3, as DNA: TGTGCCAGCAGTTCCACGGACGAAACCTACGAGCAGTACTTC. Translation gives CASSSTDETYEQYF.